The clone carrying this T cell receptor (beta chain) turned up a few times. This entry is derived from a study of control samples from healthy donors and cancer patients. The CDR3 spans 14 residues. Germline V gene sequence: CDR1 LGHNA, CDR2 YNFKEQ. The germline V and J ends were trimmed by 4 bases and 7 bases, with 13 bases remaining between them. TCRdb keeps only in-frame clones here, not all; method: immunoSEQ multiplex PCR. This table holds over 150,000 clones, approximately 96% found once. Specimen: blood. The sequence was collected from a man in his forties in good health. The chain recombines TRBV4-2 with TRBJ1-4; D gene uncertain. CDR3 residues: CASSPLVKSEKLFF. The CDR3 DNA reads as TGTGCCAGCAGCCCCCTAGTGAAGAGTGAAAAACTGTTTTTT.